The TCR beta chain described here comes from a study of T cells in Graves' hyperthyroidism and ophthalmopathy. This clonotype was recorded at least ten times. The investigators amplified TCR beta CDR3 regions from RNA transcripts. A set of HTBI primers served as the primers for a first-round RT-PCR of the TCR CDR3. TCRdb re-derived calls from the multiplex PCR reads in MiXCR, one entry per CDR3 protein. Among approximately 520,000 distinct CDR3 sequences listed, around 22% were seen once. This TCR was recovered from a woman between 25 and 40 years old with Graves' ophthalmopathy. The specimen was blood.

The CDR3 loop reads CASSESTGLGAYEQYF. CDR3 nucleotides: TGTGCCAGCAGCGAATCGACAGGGTTGGGGGCCTACGAGCAGTACTTC. The chain uses TRBV7-9 and TRBJ2-7; 7 nucleotides align to TRBD1. The germline gives CDR1 SEHNR, CDR2 FQNEAQ (reference sequence). J lost 2 bases, V lost 5 bases, and 12 bases had no gene match. CDR3 length: 16 amino acids.